The source of this TCR beta chain is a study of cytomegalovirus exposure and HLA in healthy donors. The study, taken as a whole, reports: Per a prior analysis, the majority of TCR beta V segments were productive roughly 90% or roughly 30% of the time. As immune exposure information, only CMV serostatus was available.

Note on this clone: Its antigen remains unknown. In the same sample, other DNA sequences code for this CDR3.

The germline CDR1 and CDR2 sequences are SGHRS and YFSETQ. There are 14 residues in the CDR3. V was cut by 0 bases and J by 4 bases, with 8 bases left in between. The PCR used 60 Vbeta and 13 Jbeta primers. Sequencing was performed with immunoSEQ multiplex PCR; in TCRdb, only in-frame clones are kept and a portion is missing. The table includes about 170,000 clones, less than 80% detected once. The chain couples TRBV5-1 to TRBJ1-5, with D possibly being TRBD1 (6 bases). The material sequenced was PBMCs. The clonotype comes from a man aged 35 to 55 in good health and CMV-seronegative. The CDR3 DNA follows: TGCGCCAGCAGCTTGGGTACAGGGAATCAGCCCCAGCATTTT. Its translation is CASSLGTGNQPQHF.